The T cell receptor (beta chain) under discussion was sequenced for a study of shared clonotypes between healthy human individuals. Study in general: Each donor had three CD4 naive, three CD4 memory, two CD8 naive and one CD8 memory plate.

Cells designated naive CD8 were CD45RO-negative and were positively selected for CCR7, with terminally differentiated effector memory CD45RA+ cells excluded. Measured with immunoSEQ multiplex PCR; TCRdb has only the in-frame clones, and not every one. The sample lists 1.5 million to 2.5 million clones; approximately 95% were seen once. The receptor was derived from a man younger than 30 in good health. The material sequenced was naive CD8+ T cells sorted from blood.

The CDR3 here is CAWSDPGLGTEAFF. Here the CDR3 DNA reads TGTGCCTGGAGTGATCCCGGACTGGGCACTGAAGCTTTCTTT. V and J are TRBV30 and TRBJ1-1; D gene uncertain. V lost 1 base and J 4 bases, leaving 13 bases between the germline ends. Germline V gene sequence: CDR1 GTSNPN, CDR2 SVGIG (reference sequence). The length of the CDR3 is 14 residues.